This T cell receptor (beta chain) emerged from a study of graft-versus-host responses after intestinal transplantation. A remark on this clone: The antigen remains undetermined.

Germline CDR1 reads SGDLS; CDR2 reads YYNGEE. The CDR3 runs to 14 residues. Losses at the gene ends were 3 bases for V and 1 base for J; bases not matched to a gene: 0. The table came from immunoSEQ multiplex PCR; TCRdb's copy has only in-frame clones and leaves some out. Of approximately 63,000 clones in the sample, approximately 94% were seen once. This clonotype originated in a human donor who was the organ donor for an intestinal transplant. The material was unstimulated CD4+ T cells sorted from spleen or lymph node cells, obtained before transplant. This sequence joins TRBV9 and TRBJ2-5; TRBD2 aligns across 10 bases. The CDR3 DNA follows: TGTGCCAGCAGCGAGCGGGGGGGCCAAGAGACCCAGTACTTC. Protein sequence: CASSERGGQETQYF.